This T cell receptor beta chain was obtained from a study of cytomegalovirus exposure and HLA in healthy donors. On this clone itself: Antigen: not known.

Each donor's status was that of a healthy bone marrow donor. The length of the CDR3 is 15 residues. J gave up 4 bases and V 6 bases, and 8 bases lay outside the gene matches. Germline V gene data show CDR1 as MNHEY and CDR2 as SVGAGI. The PCR made use of 60 Vbeta and 13 Jbeta primers. The data were produced by immunoSEQ multiplex PCR, yet TCRdb's version contains in-frame clones alone and is incomplete. The repertoire holds 200,000 to 300,000 clones, 82% seen once, with 5% to 6.5% in the top ten. The study's findings and limits: For cytomegalovirus status, the classifier reportedly gave diagnoses with high specificity and sensitivity. Donors were assumed by presence/absence analyses to have roughly uniform sequencing depth.

V is TRBV6-5 and J is TRBJ1-5; 8 positions match TRBD1. The sequenced sample was PBMCs. This receptor was taken from a woman between 35 and 50 years old in good health and CMV-seropositive. CDR3 amino acids: CASSAGTGLNQPQHF. The CDR3 nucleotides are TGTGCCAGCAGCGCCGGGACAGGACTAAATCAGCCCCAGCATTTT.